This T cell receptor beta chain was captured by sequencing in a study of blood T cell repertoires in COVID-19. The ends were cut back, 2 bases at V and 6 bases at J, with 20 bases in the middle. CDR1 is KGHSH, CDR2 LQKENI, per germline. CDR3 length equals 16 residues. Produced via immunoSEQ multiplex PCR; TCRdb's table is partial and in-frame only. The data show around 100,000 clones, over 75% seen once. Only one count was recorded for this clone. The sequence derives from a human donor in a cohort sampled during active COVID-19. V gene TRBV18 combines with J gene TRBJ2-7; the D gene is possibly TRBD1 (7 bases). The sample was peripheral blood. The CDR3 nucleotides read TGTGCCAGCTCACCAGCGGGCAGGGGGGATGAAGGCGAGCAGTACTTC. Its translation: CASSPAGRGDEGEQYF.